A single sample gave rise to the 22 T cell receptor beta chains below, sequenced in a study of cytomegalovirus exposure and HLA in healthy donors. 13 Jbeta primers and 60 Vbeta primers were used for the PCR. The assay was immunoSEQ multiplex PCR, and TCRdb's table has in-frame clones only and misses some. The sample lists under 120,000 clones; over 65% were seen once. Sequencing used PBMCs. All receptors come from a female donor in good health and CMV-seropositive.

This sequence joins TRBV19 and TRBJ2-7; TRBD1 aligns across 9 bases. CDR1 is LNHDA and CDR2 is SQIVND in the germline V gene (reference sequence). V lost 5 bases to trimming and J lost 3 bases; unmatched junction nucleotides: 5. This CDR3 is 14 amino acids long. The chain's CDR3 is CASSPQGQGYEQYF. CDR3 bases: TGTGCCAGTAGTCCCCAGGGACAGGGCTACGAGCAGTACTTC. Supplemented by reference TRBV19 and TRBJ2-7, the full variable domain reads DGGITQSPKYLFRKEGQNVTLSCEQNLNHDAMYWYRQDPGQGLRLIYYSQIVNDFQKGDIAEGYSVSREKKESFPLTVTSAQKNPTAFYLCASSPQGQGYEQYFGPGTRLTVT.

CDR3 sequence: CASRGQGRGETQYF. As DNA, the CDR3 is TGTGCCAGCAGGGGACAGGGAAGGGGGGAGACCCAGTACTTC. This rearrangement joins TRBV27 to TRBJ2-5; the match to TRBD1 covers 9 bases. Trimming cost V 6 bases and J 5 bases; bases outside gene matches: 7. This CDR3 comprises 14 residues. CDR1 and CDR2 (germline): MNHEY, SMNVEV (reference sequence).

The genes are TRBV18 and TRBJ1-1; weak D call: TRBD1 (6 bases). Germline CDR1 KGHSH, CDR2 LQKENI. V gave up 3 bases and J gave up 2 bases, with 16 bases separating them. This CDR3 is built from 16 residues. CDR3 residues: CASSPPSGQINTEAFF. The CDR3 DNA reads TGTGCCAGCTCACCCCCCTCCGGACAGATAAACACTGAAGCTTTCTTT. The full variable domain, rest sourced from reference TRBV18 and TRBJ1-1, is NAGVMQNPRHLVRRRGQEARLRCSPMKGHSHVYWYRQLPEEGLKFMVYLQKENIIDESGMPKERFSAEFPKEGPSILRIQQVVRGDSAAYFCASSPPSGQINTEAFFGQGTRLTVV.

This chain joins TRBV19 and TRBJ2-7; 8 nucleotides match TRBD2. In germline, CDR1 is LNHDA, CDR2 SQIVND (reference sequence). The CDR3 has 15 residues. V lost 5 bases, J lost 6 bases, and 12 bases stayed unmatched. The CDR3 coding sequence is TGTGCCAGTAGTTTGGGGACTAGAGTTATTGGCGAGCAGTACTTC. Its protein product is CASSLGTRVIGEQYF.

The CDR3 bases are TGTGCCAGCAGTGAAGCCAGGACAGGAGCCCAGCATTTT. It translates to CASSEARTGAQHF. J is TRBJ1-5 and V is TRBV6-1; 7 bases match TRBD1. Unmatched junction bases numbered 4, after V lost 0 bases and J lost 11 bases. Germline CDR1 and CDR2: MNHNS and SASEGT. This CDR3 contains 13 residues.

The chain joins TRBV6-4 to TRBJ1-1; no clear D gene. The germline V and J ends were trimmed by 6 bases and 3 bases, with 11 bases remaining between them. The CDR3 totals 13 residues. CDR1 is MRHNA and CDR2 is SNTAGT in the germline V gene. The CDR3 is CASRDMEDTEAFF. The DNA for the CDR3 is TGTGCCAGCAGAGATATGGAGGACACTGAAGCTTTCTTT.

There are a few counts of this clone. The V gene is TRBV5-5, the J gene TRBJ2-3; D might be TRBD1 (6 bases). Germline V CDR1 and CDR2: SGHKS, YYEKEE (reference sequence). The CDR3 contains 15 residues. The germline V and J ends were trimmed by 4 bases and 0 bases, with 12 bases remaining between them. Here the CDR3 reads CASSRDRPSTDTQYF. CDR3 coding DNA: TGTGCCAGCAGCCGAGACAGGCCCAGCACAGATACGCAGTATTTT.

This chain links TRBV4-3 with TRBJ1-1; 8 bases agree with TRBD1. Germline V gene data show CDR1 as LGHNA and CDR2 as YSLEER. This CDR3 spans 15 amino acids. Germline trimming cut 0 bases from V and 9 bases from J; bases unmatched to any gene: 9. In nucleotides, the CDR3 is TGCGCCAGCAGCCAAGAAGGGGACAGGACGGCACAAGCTTTCTTT. It encodes CASSQEGDRTAQAFF.

This clone was detected only a few times. This chain uses TRBV4-2 with TRBJ1-4; possibly TRBD1 for D (6 bases). CDR1 is LGHNA and CDR2 is YNFKEQ in the germline V gene. V was clipped by 4 bases and J by 4 bases, with 28 bases between them. The CDR3 is made up of 20 amino acids. The CDR3 sequence: CASSLSKVGGGARNNEKLFF. The CDR3 DNA sequence: TGTGCCAGCAGCCTCTCAAAAGTTGGAGGGGGGGCGCGTAATAATGAAAAACTGTTTTTT.

This clone was counted once. This sequence joins TRBV19 and TRBJ1-4; D not certain. The length of the CDR3 is 14 residues. CDR1 and CDR2 from the germline V gene are LNHDA and SQIVND (reference sequence). V dropped 6 bases and J dropped 7 bases, with 15 bases sitting between them. The CDR3: CASRRPGKGEKLFF. DNA of the CDR3: TGTGCCAGTAGACGGCCCGGGAAGGGTGAAAAACTGTTTTTT.

The V and J genes are TRBV4-1 and TRBJ1-2; D is uncertain. V dropped 0 bases and J dropped 7 bases, with 9 bases sitting between them. This CDR3 is 13 amino acids long. Germline CDR1 is MGHRA and CDR2 is YSYEKL. Here the CDR3 DNA reads TGCGCCAGCAGCCAAGATAGGAGAGGTGGCTACACCTTC. Its translation is CASSQDRRGGYTF.

The chain couples TRBV7-2 to TRBJ2-2, with D tentatively TRBD2 (6 bases). V lost 4 bases and J lost 6, with 12 bases in between. CDR1 is SGHTA and CDR2 is FQGNSA in the germline V gene. This CDR3 contains 14 residues. CDR3 in amino acids: CASSSRGVAGELFF. CDR3 sequence (DNA): TGTGCCAGCAGCTCGCGCGGGGTCGCCGGGGAGCTGTTTTTT.

The chain links TRBV27 to TRBJ2-2; 9 bases line up with TRBD2. CDR1 and CDR2 from the germline V gene are MNHEY and SMNVEV (reference sequence). Germline trimming cut 3 bases from V and 9 bases from J; bases unmatched to any gene: 8. The CDR3 has 15 residues. The CDR3 loop is CASSFRSGRSRELFF. The DNA of the CDR3 is TGTGCCAGCAGTTTTCGTAGCGGGAGATCCCGGGAGCTGTTTTTT.

DNA of the CDR3: TGCGCCAGCAGCCAAGATAGGACAGGGGGGAAAAAACTGTTTTTT. This gives the protein CASSQDRTGGKKLFF. The chain uses TRBV4-1 and TRBJ1-4; 10 bases fit TRBD1. The CDR3 covers 15 residues. Per germline, CDR1 MGHRA and CDR2 YSYEKL. The J segment lost 9 bases and the V segment lost 0 bases, leaving 4 bases of the junction unmatched.

The chain has TRBV27 and TRBJ2-1; maybe TRBD2 (6 bases). Between the trimmed V and J ends, which lost 5 bases and 9 bases, there was a span of 14 bases. This CDR3 region has 13 residues. The germline V gene encodes CDR1 MNHEY and CDR2 SMNVEV (reference sequence). Written as DNA, the CDR3 is TGTGCCAGCAGTGCCCCACTAGCCTCTGAGCAGTTCTTC. This encodes CASSAPLASEQFF.

The chain has TRBV7-9 and TRBJ1-2; unclear D gene. Trimming removed 0 bases at V and 0 bases at J, with 11 bases between. The CDR3 extends over 16 amino acids. Germline-derived CDR1 and CDR2 are SEHNR and FQNEAQ (reference sequence). Written as DNA, the CDR3 is TGTGCCAGCAGCTTAGCTCCAGGAAAGCCTAACTATGGCTACACCTTC. Translating gives CASSLAPGKPNYGYTF.

This chain uses TRBV13 with TRBJ1-3; D unresolved. CDR1 is PRHDT and CDR2 is FYEKMQ in the germline V gene (reference sequence). V shed 6 bases and J shed 3 bases, with 21 bases lying between them. This CDR3 region has 17 residues. CDR3 protein: CASSATPPSRGGNTIYF. DNA of the CDR3: TGTGCCAGCAGTGCGACCCCCCCCTCCCGGGGTGGAAACACCATATATTTT. Full variable domain (outside the CDR3, taken from reference TRBV13 and TRBJ1-3): AAGVIQSPRHLIKEKRETATLKCYPIPRHDTVYWYQQGPGQDPQFLISFYEKMQSDKGSIPDRFSAQQFSDYHSELNMSSLELGDSALYFCASSATPPSRGGNTIYFGEGSWLTVV.

The rearrangement links TRBV2 to TRBJ1-6, with D possibly TRBD1 on 5 matching bases. Trimming shortened V by 8 bases and J by 3 bases, and 20 bases separated the two germline ends. Germline lookup yields CDR1 SNHLY and CDR2 FYNNEI. This CDR3 is 17 amino acids long. This CDR3 reads CASRSALTGGYNSPLHF. CDR3 nucleotide sequence: TGTGCCAGCCGGTCGGCCCTTACGGGGGGCTATAATTCACCCCTCCACTTT.

This clone was counted once. The rearrangement links TRBV6-6 to TRBJ2-7; D not resolved. CDR3 length: 12 amino acids. V was clipped by 5 bases and J by 0 bases, with 5 bases between them. Germline CDR1 reads MNHNY; CDR2 reads SVGAGI (reference sequence). The DNA of the CDR3 is TGTGCCAGCAGTCCTAGCTCCTACGAGCAGTACTTC. It encodes CASSPSSYEQYF.

This chain links TRBV9 with TRBJ2-3; no firm D call. Per germline, CDR1 SGDLS and CDR2 YYNGEE. Trimming took off 3 bases at V and 5 bases at J, with 4 bases between the two ends. CDR3 size: 11 residues. The CDR3 loop reads CASSARDTQYF. In DNA form, the CDR3 reads TGTGCCAGCAGCGCGAGAGATACGCAGTATTTT.

The rearrangement links TRBV14 to TRBJ1-2; 10 nucleotides match TRBD1. The CDR3 consists of 15 residues. From germline, CDR1 is SGHDN and CDR2 FVKESK. Trimming at V came to 5 bases and at J to 4 bases, leaving 7 bases not matched to a gene. The CDR3, as DNA: TGTGCCAGCAGCAGAGGGACAGGGGTTTTCTATGGCTACACCTTC. As protein: CASSRGTGVFYGYTF.

The rearrangement links TRBV30 to TRBJ2-1; a possible D gene is TRBD2 (6 bases). Looked up from germline, CDR1 is GTSNPN and CDR2 is SVGIG (reference sequence). Trimming cost V 0 bases and J 6 bases, with 21 bases left between them. CDR3 size: 17 residues. The CDR3 DNA sequence: TGTGCCTGGAGTGTACCCGTCTGGAGGGAGCGTCTCAATGAGCAGTTCTTC. Its translation is CAWSVPVWRERLNEQFF.